A single sample gave rise to the 4 T cell receptor beta chains below, sequenced in a study of blood T cell repertoires in COVID-19 (dated by TCRdb to between 2020 and 2021). Library generation was performed with the immunoSEQ multiplex PCR assay. TCRdb holds this immuneACCESS table with in-frame rearrangements only. Some clones are missing; in checked studies, unresolved V genes explain under half, and the rest has no known cause. This sample is represented by roughly 150,000 clones; around 81% of them were singletons. The top ten clones comprise 5% of the sample. Sequences were obtained from peripheral blood. These receptors all come from a woman aged 45-60 years with acute or convalescent COVID-19.

This chain connects TRBV10-3 to TRBJ1-1; TRBD1 matches 11 bases. The CDR3 is 13 residues long. The V segment lost 10 bases and the J segment 5 bases; nucleotides outside the gene matches: 6. Looked up from germline, CDR1 is ENHRY and CDR2 is SYGVKD. CDR3 DNA sequence: TGTGCCAGTTCGGGACAGGGGGGGACTGAAGCTTTCTTT. Its protein product is CASSGQGGTEAFF.

This clone was seen a few times. The chain links TRBV4-1 to TRBJ1-2; weak D call: TRBD1 (6 bases). V was trimmed by 3 bases and J by 1 base, leaving 15 bases between them. This CDR3 spans 16 amino acids. The V gene's germline CDR1 is MGHRA and CDR2 YSYEKL. In nucleotides, the CDR3 is TGCGCCAGCAGCCAGGGGGGGGCAGGGGTTAACTATGGCTACACCTTC. Translation: CASSQGGAGVNYGYTF.

The J gene is TRBJ2-1, the V gene TRBV6-1; 8 bases fit TRBD2. This CDR3 spans 15 amino acids. The V and J ends lost 0 bases and 9 bases, in that order; junction bases with no gene match: 7. Germline assignment: CDR1 MNHNS and CDR2 SASEGT. The CDR3 DNA follows: TGTGCCAGCAGTGAAGCTAGCGGGGTCTTAGCTGAGCAGTTCTTC. Translated: CASSEASGVLAEQFF.

The chain carries TRBV28 and TRBJ1-5; D remains ambiguous. The CDR3 covers 14 residues. Per germline, CDR1 MDHEN and CDR2 SYDVKM. With 3 bases removed from V and 3 bases from J, the gap between germline ends came to 9 bases. The CDR3 DNA reads as TGTGCCAGCAGTTTTGGAGGGTCCAATCAGCCCCAGCATTTT. Protein product: CASSFGGSNQPQHF.